These 20 T cell receptor beta chains were all obtained from the same sample, sequenced in a study of T and B cells in COVID-19 patients. TRB was amplified from about 240-490 ng of blood genomic DNA. BIOMED2 TRB-A/B primer pools were used in multiplex TRB PCR. TCRdb fed the multiplex PCR reads into MiXCR, producing one record per CDR3 protein. The data show fewer than 25,000 distinct CDR3 sequences, just under 30% seen once. Sample: blood. The source is a human donor who had recovered from COVID-19.

This clonotype was seen a handful of times. J is TRBJ2-1 and V is TRBV6-4; 7 positions agree with TRBD2. Germline V CDR1 and CDR2: MRHNA, SNTAGT. V trimming: 4 bases; J trimming: 5 bases; junction bases outside the gene matches: 8. The CDR3 is 15 amino acids. The CDR3 bases are TGTGCCAGCAGTGCCCTAGCGGCCGGCCACAATGAGCAGTTCTTC. Protein: CASSALAAGHNEQFF.

Only a few counts were recorded for this clonotype. V gene TRBV10-3 combines with J gene TRBJ2-1, with 13 bases aligning to TRBD2. Germline trimming cut 10 bases from V and 2 bases from J; bases unmatched to any gene: 5. CDR1 ENHRY and CDR2 SYGVKD come from the germline V gene. The CDR3 is 15 amino acids. CDR3 in DNA: TGTGCCACCCGTGGGACTAGCGGGGCCTACAATGAGCAGTTCTTC. This translates into CATRGTSGAYNEQFF.

This rearrangement joins TRBV18 to TRBJ1-1, with a tentative D call TRBD1 (5 bases). Trimming removed 4 bases from V and 1 base from J, with 7 bases in between. Germline loops: CDR1 KGHSH, CDR2 LQKENI. The length of the CDR3 is 13 residues. CDR3 DNA sequence: TGTGCCAGCTCACAGCAGGGGAACACTGAAGCTTTCTTT. Protein: CASSQQGNTEAFF.

This clonotype was counted a few times. V is TRBV5-1 and J is TRBJ2-1, with 11 bases fitting TRBD1. V gave up 4 bases and J gave up 7 bases; unmatched junction bases: 4. The CDR3 is made up of 14 amino acids. CDR1 is SGHRS, CDR2 YFSETQ, per germline. CDR3 loop: CASSRDRGWNEQFF. Written as DNA, the CDR3 is TGCGCCAGCAGCAGGGACAGGGGGTGGAATGAGCAGTTCTTC.

V and J are TRBV6-5 and TRBJ1-1; D is unclear. Per the germline V gene, CDR1 is MNHEY and CDR2 is SVGAGI. CDR3 length: 13 amino acids. V lost 6 bases to trimming and J lost 1 base, with 9 bases between them. The CDR3 here is CASSPQWNTEAFF. The CDR3 DNA reads TGTGCCAGCAGCCCTCAATGGAACACTGAAGCTTTCTTT.

This clonotype was seen many times. The chain links TRBV19 to TRBJ1-4, with D possibly being TRBD1 (6 bases). This CDR3 has 14 amino acids. CDR1 and CDR2 from the germline V gene are LNHDA and SQIVND (reference sequence). V shed 5 bases and J shed 4 bases, with 11 bases lying between them. The CDR3 here is CASSGQPNNEKLFF. For the CDR3, the DNA is TGTGCCAGTAGTGGACAGCCTAATAATGAAAAACTGTTTTTT.

The chain has TRBV6-1 and TRBJ1-6; D not resolved. The J call is doubtful: the DNA matches TRBJ1-1 better. The CDR3 spans 11 residues. Germline assignment: CDR1 MNHNS and CDR2 SASEGT. As DNA, the CDR3 is TGTGCAACAGCTACGGACACTGAAGCTTTCTTT. Protein product: CATATDTEAFF.

This clonotype was counted only a few times. The rearrangement joins TRBV11-1 to TRBJ2-2; D may be TRBD1 (5 bases). The germline V gene has CDR1 SGHAT and CDR2 FQDESV (reference sequence). The ends were cut back, 1 base at V and 4 bases at J, with 10 bases in the middle. This CDR3 has 15 residues. CDR3 sequence: CASSLVDTGTGELFF. CDR3 DNA: TGTGCCAGCAGCTTAGTGGACACAGGCACCGGGGAGCTGTTTTTT.

The chain employs TRBV15 and TRBJ2-7; TRBD2 matches at 10 bases. Germline CDR1 and CDR2: LNHNV and YYDKDF (reference sequence). The CDR3 loop spans 14 amino acids. Trimming cost V 3 bases and J 3 bases; bases outside gene matches: 2. This CDR3 is CATSSSSGSYEQYF. DNA of the CDR3: TGTGCCACCAGCAGTTCTAGCGGGAGCTACGAGCAGTACTTC. Full variable domain (rest looked up from reference TRBV15 and TRBJ2-7): DAMVIQNPRYQVTQFGKPVTLSCSQTLNHNVMYWYQQKSSQAPKLLFHYYDKDFNNEADTPDNFQSRRPNTSFCFLDIRSPGLGDTAMYLCATSSSSGSYEQYFGPGTRLTVT.

This clonotype is categorized as medium-sized. V gene TRBV19 combines with J gene TRBJ2-6; possible D gene TRBD1, 6 bases. Germline V lookup: CDR1 LNHDA, CDR2 SQIVND (reference sequence). The CDR3 spans 14 residues. The ends were cut back, 5 bases at V and 2 bases at J, with 7 bases in the middle. The CDR3 nucleotides are TGTGCCAGTAGTTCAGGGGCTGGGGCCAACGTCCTGACTTTC. Protein: CASSSGAGANVLTF.

This clonotype was picked up a small number of times. The chain employs TRBV12-3 or TRBV12-4 and TRBJ1-6; D gene uncertain. The CDR3 runs to 16 residues. V lost 6 bases and J 3 bases, leaving 15 bases between the germline ends. The CDR3 nucleotides are TGTGCCAGCAGAGAAGAGGGCCTCCACTATAATTCACCCCTCCACTTT. As protein: CASREEGLHYNSPLHF.

This clonotype was counted a few times. V gene TRBV12-3 or TRBV12-4 combines with J gene TRBJ2-1, with D tentatively TRBD1 (6 bases). This CDR3 comprises 15 residues. V shed 5 bases and J shed 0 bases, with 11 bases lying between them. CDR3: CASSPRGGSYNEQFF. The DNA for the CDR3 is TGTGCCAGCAGTCCCCGAGGGGGCTCCTACAATGAGCAGTTCTTC.

Comments on this clonotype: This may be a read error, as it is one base from a much larger clone. The chain has TRBV6-6 and TRBJ2-7; 12 bases align to TRBD2. Germline CDR1 is MNHNY and CDR2 is SVGAGI (reference sequence). The CDR3 length is 14 residues. The CDR3: CASRRTSGAYEHYF. The CDR3 bases are TGTGCCAGCCGAAGGACTAGCGGGGCGTACGAGCATTACTTC.

This clonotype was seen more than once but under ten times. The V gene is TRBV6-5, the J gene TRBJ1-6, with D perhaps matching TRBD1 (5 bases). Trimming pared 2 bases from V and 7 bases from J, leaving 9 bases between. CDR1 is MNHEY, CDR2 SVGAGI, per germline. The CDR3 is 14 residues long. This CDR3 reads CASSYGTPNSPLHF. The CDR3 DNA is TGTGCCAGCAGTTACGGGACGCCGAATTCACCCCTCCACTTT.

This chain joins TRBV2 and TRBJ2-7; 11 bases are a match to TRBD2. Germline CDR1 and CDR2: SNHLY and FYNNEI. There are 15 residues in the CDR3. The V gene end was trimmed by 4 bases and the J gene end by 3 bases; junction bases not matched to a gene: 5. Written as DNA, the CDR3 is TGTGCCAGCAGTGGTACTAGCGGGAGAGGCTACGAGCAGTACTTC. Its translation: CASSGTSGRGYEQYF.

This clonotype was counted a few times. The rearrangement joins TRBV12-3 or TRBV12-4 to TRBJ2-3; 9 bases fit TRBD2. Trimming cost V 3 bases and J 2 bases; bases outside gene matches: 15. There are 19 residues in the CDR3. In DNA, the CDR3 is TGTGCCAGCAGTTTTGGTGGGGGCAGCGGGAGGACAATCACAGATACGCAGTATTTT. This translates into CASSFGGGSGRTITDTQYF.

With regard to this clonotype: This may stem from a read error, because a much larger clone lies one nucleotide away. The final CDR3 position lacks the conserved phenylalanine or tryptophan, pointing to a likely read error. The chain employs TRBV27 and TRBJ2-3; no clear D gene. This CDR3 spans 12 amino acids. The V end lost 1 base, the J end lost 5 bases, and 4 bases lay between the germline ends. CDR1 is MNHEY and CDR2 is SMNVEV in the germline V gene (reference sequence). CDR3 nucleotide sequence: TGTGCCAGCAGTTTATTGGGAGATACGCAGTATTCT. Its translation: CASSLLGDTQYS.

This chain links TRBV5-1 with TRBJ2-7; D tentatively reads TRBD1 or TRBD2 (6 bases each). Germline V gives CDR1 SGHRS, CDR2 YFSETQ. Between the trimmed V and J ends, which lost 0 bases and 4 bases, there was a span of 14 bases. CDR3 size: 15 residues. The CDR3 DNA reads TGCGCCAGCAGCTTGGCCATCGGGGGCTTTTACGAGCAGTACTTC. Its protein product is CASSLAIGGFYEQYF.

This chain joins TRBV6-6 and TRBJ2-3; TRBD2 matches 8 bases. Germline-derived CDR1 and CDR2 are MNHNY and SVGAGI (reference sequence). This CDR3 is 15 amino acids long. The J segment lost 8 bases and the V segment lost 0 bases, leaving 7 bases of the junction unmatched. The CDR3 coding sequence is TGTGCCAGCAGTTACTCCCGGGGACTAGTGGGTACGCAGTATTTT. It is translated as CASSYSRGLVGTQYF.

This clonotype was seen a few times. The DNA of the CDR3 is TGTGCCACCAGCAGGATACTCTTGGGTACTGAAGCTTTCTTT. Amino acids: CATSRILLGTEAFF. The rearrangement uses TRBV15 and TRBJ1-1; D is ambiguous. This CDR3 is 14 amino acids long. V lost 3 bases to trimming and J lost 5 bases, with 13 bases between them. The germline V gene encodes CDR1 LNHNV and CDR2 YYDKDF (reference sequence).